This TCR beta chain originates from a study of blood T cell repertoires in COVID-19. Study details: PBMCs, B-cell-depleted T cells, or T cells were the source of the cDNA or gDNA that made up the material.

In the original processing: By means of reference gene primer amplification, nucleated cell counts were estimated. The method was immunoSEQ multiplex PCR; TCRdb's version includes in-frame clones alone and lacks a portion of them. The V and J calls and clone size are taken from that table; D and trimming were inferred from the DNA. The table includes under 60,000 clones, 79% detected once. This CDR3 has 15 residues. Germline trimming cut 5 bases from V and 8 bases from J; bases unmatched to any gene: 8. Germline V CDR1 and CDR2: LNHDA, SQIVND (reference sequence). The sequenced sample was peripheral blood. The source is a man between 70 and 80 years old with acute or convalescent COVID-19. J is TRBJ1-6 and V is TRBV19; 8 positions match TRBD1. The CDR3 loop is CASSLRQGRDSPLHF. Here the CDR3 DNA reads TGTGCCAGTAGTCTCAGACAGGGGAGAGATTCACCCCTCCACTTT.